This TCR beta chain was retrieved from a study of Ad26.COV2.S vaccination and SARS-CoV-2 variants. Overall study context: Ad26.COV2.S, an intramuscular injection, was given once or twice 56 days apart. Points from the study as a whole: There was reportedly substantial breadth in spike-specific CD8+ and CD4+ T cell responses after vaccination.

On this clone itself: Its matching antigen is unknown.

Measured with immunoSEQ multiplex PCR; TCRdb has only the in-frame clones, and not every one. The data hold around 310,000 clones, with roughly 90% observed a single time. The CDR3 contains 15 residues. The V end was cut by 1 base, the J end by 10 bases, with 17 bases between. Germline CDR1 is LGHDT and CDR2 is YNNKEL (reference sequence). The sample's treatment: roughly 18 received Ad26.COV2.S at low or high dose, single or two shots; 5 received placebo; per-sample allocation not given. Each sample was drawn 63 days after the first injection (of vaccine or placebo). The individual, an adult aged 18-55 years, was a donor in Boston. Vaccine was an Ad26 vector expressing Wuhan-strain SARS-CoV-2 spike.

The TCR sequence derives from a person aged 18-65 years who received the Ad26.COV2.S COVID-19 vaccine or a placebo. The chain combines TRBV3-1 (or the pseudogene TRBV3-2) with TRBJ1-3, with D maybe TRBD1 (5 bases). The sequences come from peripheral blood, collected in a trial of Ad26.COV2.S vaccine versus placebo. CDR3 nucleotide sequence: TGTGCCAGCAGCCAAGCTTTCACAGGCTATGGGACCATATATTTT. Protein product: CASSQAFTGYGTIYF.